The 5 T cell receptor beta chains below all came from one sample that was sequenced in a study of tumor-infiltrating lymphocytes in glioblastoma multiforme. TCRB libraries came from RNA via three nested multiplex PCR rounds. TCRdb used MiXCR to reprocess the multiplex PCR reads, holding one entry per CDR3 protein. The table includes about 9,600 distinct CDR3 sequences, roughly 70% detected once. Sequencing was performed on brain tumor tissue. The receptors here all came from a male donor with glioblastoma.

This clonotype has ten or more counts. The rearrangement links TRBV20-1 to TRBJ1-3, with D possibly being TRBD1 (6 bases). Germline values: CDR1 DFQATT, CDR2 SNEGSKA (reference sequence). Between the trimmed V and J ends, which lost 1 base and 0 bases, there was a span of 10 bases. The CDR3 consists of 15 residues. The CDR3 loop is CSARVGGLSGNTIYF. For the CDR3, the DNA is TGCAGTGCTAGAGTGGGGGGCCTCTCTGGAAACACCATATATTTT.

This clonotype has only a few counts. The rearrangement joins TRBV7-2 to TRBJ2-3, with unresolved D. The germline V and J ends were trimmed by 1 base and 6 bases, with 20 bases remaining between them. The CDR3 runs to 17 residues. Germline values: CDR1 SGHTA, CDR2 FQGNSA. The CDR3: CASSLEFLSTGLDTQYF. CDR3 nucleotide sequence: TGTGCCAGCAGCTTAGAGTTTCTGTCTACCGGATTGGATACGCAGTATTTT. Variable domain in full (rest from reference TRBV7-2 and TRBJ2-3): GAGVSQSPSNKVTEKGKDVELRCDPISGHTALYWYRQSLGQGLEFLIYFQGNSAPDKSGLPSDRFSAERTGGSVSTLTIQRTQQEDSAVYLCASSLEFLSTGLDTQYFGPGTRLTVL.

A note on this clonotype: Sequence at one end of the junction differs from germline and may be a read error. The chain carries TRBV29-1 and TRBJ2-3; perhaps TRBD1 as D (6 bases). The CDR3 length is 13 residues. Germline CDR1 is SQVTM and CDR2 is ANQGSEA. CDR3 residues: CGVVRVGTHTQYF. In nucleotides, the CDR3 is TGCGGCGTTGTCCGGGTTGGGACACATACGCAATATTTT.

This clonotype was recorded many times. This rearrangement joins TRBV5-1 to TRBJ1-1; D uncertain. V was shortened by 1 base and J by 4 bases, with 11 bases between the two germline ends. The germline V gene has CDR1 SGHRS and CDR2 YFSETQ. This CDR3 has 14 amino acids. This chain's CDR3 is CASSLTSIVTEAFF. CDR3 DNA sequence: TGCGCCAGCAGCTTGACGTCAATTGTCACTGAAGCTTTCTTT.

This sequence joins TRBV5-5 and TRBJ1-5; possibly TRBD1 for D (6 bases). The CDR3 is 15 amino acids. V was cut by 1 base and J by 5 bases, with 13 bases left in between. CDR1 and CDR2 from the germline V gene are SGHKS and YYEKEE (reference sequence). The CDR3 spells CASSLIPGGDQPQHF. CDR3 DNA sequence: TGTGCCAGCAGCTTGATTCCGGGGGGCGATCAGCCCCAGCATTTT.